These 16 T cell receptor beta chains came from one sample sequenced in a study of blood T cells in healthy people across ages. Together with a sample-barcoded 5' primer, a J-beta primer mix was included in a second PCR lasting roughly 6 to 12 cycles. TCRdb re-called the 5' RACE reads through MiXCR, storing one row per CDR3 protein. The sample lists about 400,000 distinct CDR3 sequences, about half seen once, with approximately 51% in the top ten. The sample taken for sequencing was blood. The receptors were gathered from a man aged 55 to 70 in good health.

The V and J genes are TRBV21-1 and TRBJ1-6; the table's D call, TRBD1, has no DNA check behind it. TRBV21-1 is reported as a pseudogene. This CDR3 comprises 19 residues. CDR3 sequence reads: CASSKGRGTGASPNSPLHF. CDR3 nucleotide sequence: TGTGCCAGCAGCAAAGGAAGAGGGACAGGGGCGAGCCCTAATTCACCCCTCCACTTT.

The chain combines TRBV20-1 with TRBJ2-1, with D tentatively TRBD1 or TRBD2 (5 bases each). CDR1 DFQATT and CDR2 SNEGSKA come from the germline V gene (reference sequence). The CDR3 consists of 19 residues. Trimming pared 6 bases from V and 0 bases from J, leaving 27 bases between. The DNA for the CDR3 is TGCAGTGCCCCCCGAATGGACGAAATCGGGGCTAGCTCCTACAATGAGCAGTTCTTC. This encodes CSAPRMDEIGASSYNEQFF.

J is TRBJ2-4 and V is TRBV13, with 7 bases that match TRBD2. Germline CDR1 PRHDT, CDR2 FYEKMQ (reference sequence). V shed 3 bases and J 7 bases; nucleotides not matched to a gene: 9. The CDR3 spans 15 residues. The CDR3 DNA follows: TGTGCCAGCAGCTTGACGGGGGGATGGGGGAACATTCAGTACTTC. Translating gives CASSLTGGWGNIQYF.

This rearrangement joins TRBV7-2 to TRBJ2-4; D possibly corresponds to TRBD2 (6 bases). The CDR3 sequence is 16 residues long. Germline-derived CDR1 and CDR2 are SGHTA and FQGNSA. V was shortened by 7 bases and J by 0 bases, with 16 bases between the two germline ends. The CDR3 nucleotides are TGTGCCAGCAACTTGGGGGGATACTCAGCCAAAAACATTCAGTACTTC. It yields the protein CASNLGGYSAKNIQYF.

This clonotype is a singleton in its sample. The chain's CDR3 is CASSVGQGARYEQYF. CDR3 nucleotides: TGTGCCAGCAGCGTCGGACAGGGGGCGCGGTACGAGCAGTACTTC. The chain joins TRBV7-2 to TRBJ2-7; 11 bases are a match to TRBD1. Germline values: CDR1 SGHTA, CDR2 FQGNSA. The length of the CDR3 is 15 residues. V lost 5 bases and J lost 4; bases outside the gene matches: 7.

In this sample, this clonotype turned up a few times. J is TRBJ1-1 and V is TRBV5-1; D ambiguous. This CDR3 is built from 13 residues. Germline V gene sequence: CDR1 SGHRS, CDR2 YFSETQ. V gave up 3 bases and J gave up 0 bases, with 6 bases separating them. DNA of the CDR3: TGCGCCAGCAGCTGTTTGGTGAACACTGAAGCTTTCTTT. It codes for CASSCLVNTEAFF. Full variable domain (rest looked up from reference TRBV5-1 and TRBJ1-1): KAGVTQTPRYLIKTRGQQVTLSCSPISGHRSVSWYQQTPGQGLQFLFEYFSETQRNKGNFPGRFSGRQFSNSRSEMNVSTLELGDSALYLCASSCLVNTEAFFGQGTRLTVV.

This clonotype was seen many times. CDR3 amino acids: CASSLVTRPYEQYF. CDR3 nucleotide sequence: TGTGCCAGCAGTTTAGTCACCCGTCCCTACGAGCAGTACTTC. The chain recombines TRBV28 with TRBJ2-7; D is undetermined. Germline V gives CDR1 MDHEN, CDR2 SYDVKM. V was pared by 2 bases and J by 2 bases, with 10 bases between. There are 14 residues in the CDR3. Full variable domain (outside the CDR3, taken from reference TRBV28 and TRBJ2-7): DVKVTQSSRYLVKRTGEKVFLECVQDMDHENMFWYRQDPGLGLRLIYFSYDVKMKEKGDIPEGYSVSREKKERFSLILESASTNQTSMYLCASSLVTRPYEQYFGPGTRLTVT.

In its sample, this clonotype was seen many times. The gene calls are TRBV5-1 and TRBJ2-7; 10 nucleotides line up with TRBD1. The V and J ends lost 5 bases and 2 bases, in that order; junction bases with no gene match: 7. The germline gives CDR1 SGHRS, CDR2 YFSETQ. This CDR3 comprises 15 residues. The CDR3, as DNA: TGCGCCAGCAGTCTCGGGACAGGGGAAACCTACGAGCAGTACTTC. Translated: CASSLGTGETYEQYF. Combining the CDR3 with reference TRBV5-1 and TRBJ2-7 gives the whole variable domain KAGVTQTPRYLIKTRGQQVTLSCSPISGHRSVSWYQQTPGQGLQFLFEYFSETQRNKGNFPGRFSGRQFSNSRSEMNVSTLELGDSALYLCASSLGTGETYEQYFGPGTRLTVT.

In this sample, this clonotype turned up once. The chain is built from TRBV2 and TRBJ2-5; TRBD1 might be the D (6 bases). The V and J ends lost 11 bases and 5 bases respectively, with 18 bases between them. The CDR3 loop spans 13 amino acids. Germline loops: CDR1 SNHLY, CDR2 FYNNEI. CDR3 DNA sequence: TGTGCCGGGGTTTGGGGGCAGGAGGAGACCCAGTACTTC. Its translation is CAGVWGQEETQYF.

V gene TRBV28 combines with J gene TRBJ2-1, with 8 positions matching TRBD1. The CDR3 loop spans 14 amino acids. Trimming cost V 2 bases and J 9 bases; bases outside gene matches: 6. CDR1 and CDR2 from the germline V gene are MDHEN and SYDVKM. CDR3 DNA: TGTGCCAGCAGTTTACCCACAGGGGGGCGTGAGCAGTTCTTC. As protein: CASSLPTGGREQFF.

V usage is TRBV12-3 or TRBV12-4 and J usage is TRBJ2-3, with 7 bases matching TRBD2. The CDR3 loop spans 16 amino acids. With 6 bases clipped from V and 5 bases from J, the junction kept 14 bases outside the gene matches. CDR3 DNA: TGTGCCAGCAGGGGGACGGGGCGGGGGAGGAAAGATACGCAGTATTTT. It codes for CASRGTGRGRKDTQYF.

The rearrangement links TRBV28 to TRBJ2-5; either TRBD1 or TRBD2 may fit D (5 bases each). The V gene's germline CDR1 is MDHEN and CDR2 SYDVKM. Trimming shortened V by 5 bases and J by 11 bases, and 21 bases separated the two germline ends. This CDR3 is 14 amino acids long. This chain's CDR3 is CASSRGGATNEQYF. In DNA form, the CDR3 reads TGTGCCAGCAGTCGGGGCGGAGCTACAAATGAGCAGTACTTC.

V is TRBV30 and J is TRBJ2-5; 8 bases fit TRBD2. Germline lookup yields CDR1 GTSNPN and CDR2 SVGIG (reference sequence). CDR3 length equals 14 residues. V shed 4 bases and J 7 bases; nucleotides not matched to a gene: 11. The CDR3 coding sequence is TGTGCCTGGAATGGGGTAGCGGGGCCAGGGACCCAGTACTTC. Amino acid sequence: CAWNGVAGPGTQYF.

The chain joins TRBV7-2 to TRBJ2-5, with 7 bases identical to TRBD2. This CDR3 contains 15 residues. Losses at the gene ends were 1 base for V and 4 bases for J; bases not matched to a gene: 6. The germline V gene encodes CDR1 SGHTA and CDR2 FQGNSA. The DNA for the CDR3 is TGTGCCAGCAGCTTAGAGGTGGGAGGGAGAGAGACCCAGTACTTC. This translates into CASSLEVGGRETQYF.

The chain recombines TRBV29-1 with TRBJ2-5; D is uncertain. Germline V gene lookup returns CDR1 SQVTM and CDR2 ANQGSEA. Trimming took off 7 bases at V and 5 bases at J, with 20 bases between the two ends. This CDR3 is 14 amino acids long. The CDR3 sequence is CSGRPGQAGETQYF. CDR3 DNA sequence: TGCAGCGGCCGCCCGGGTCAGGCTGGGGAGACCCAGTACTTC.

The rearrangement uses TRBV20-1 and TRBJ2-1; TRBD2 matches at 12 bases. This CDR3 region has 16 residues. The J segment lost 1 base and the V segment lost 0 bases, leaving 1 base of the junction unmatched. Germline assignment: CDR1 DFQATT and CDR2 SNEGSKA (reference sequence). As DNA, the CDR3 is TGCAGTGCTAGAGACACTAGCGGGGGGTCCTACAATGAGCAGTTCTTC. Its protein is CSARDTSGGSYNEQFF.